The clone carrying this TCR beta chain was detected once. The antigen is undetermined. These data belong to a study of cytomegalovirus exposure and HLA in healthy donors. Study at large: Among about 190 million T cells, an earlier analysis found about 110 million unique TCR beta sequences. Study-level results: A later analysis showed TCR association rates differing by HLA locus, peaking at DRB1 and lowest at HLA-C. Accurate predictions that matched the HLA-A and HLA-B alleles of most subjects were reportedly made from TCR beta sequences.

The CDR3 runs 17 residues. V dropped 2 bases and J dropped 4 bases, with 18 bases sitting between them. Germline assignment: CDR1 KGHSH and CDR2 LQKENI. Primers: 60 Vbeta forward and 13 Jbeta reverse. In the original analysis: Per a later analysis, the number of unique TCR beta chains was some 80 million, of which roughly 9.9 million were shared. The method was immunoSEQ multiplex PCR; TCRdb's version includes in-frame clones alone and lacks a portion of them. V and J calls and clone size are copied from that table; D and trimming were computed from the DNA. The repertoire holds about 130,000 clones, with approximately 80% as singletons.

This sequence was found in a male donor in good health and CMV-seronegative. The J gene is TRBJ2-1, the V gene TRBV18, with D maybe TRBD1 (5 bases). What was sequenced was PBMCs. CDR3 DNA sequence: TGTGCCAGCTCACCAGGCGGTCGGCAGGGAAAGTACAATGAGCAGTTCTTC. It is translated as CASSPGGRQGKYNEQFF. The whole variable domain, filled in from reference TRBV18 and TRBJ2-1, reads NAGVMQNPRHLVRRRGQEARLRCSPMKGHSHVYWYRQLPEEGLKFMVYLQKENIIDESGMPKERFSAEFPKEGPSILRIQQVVRGDSAAYFCASSPGGRQGKYNEQFFGPGTRLTVL.